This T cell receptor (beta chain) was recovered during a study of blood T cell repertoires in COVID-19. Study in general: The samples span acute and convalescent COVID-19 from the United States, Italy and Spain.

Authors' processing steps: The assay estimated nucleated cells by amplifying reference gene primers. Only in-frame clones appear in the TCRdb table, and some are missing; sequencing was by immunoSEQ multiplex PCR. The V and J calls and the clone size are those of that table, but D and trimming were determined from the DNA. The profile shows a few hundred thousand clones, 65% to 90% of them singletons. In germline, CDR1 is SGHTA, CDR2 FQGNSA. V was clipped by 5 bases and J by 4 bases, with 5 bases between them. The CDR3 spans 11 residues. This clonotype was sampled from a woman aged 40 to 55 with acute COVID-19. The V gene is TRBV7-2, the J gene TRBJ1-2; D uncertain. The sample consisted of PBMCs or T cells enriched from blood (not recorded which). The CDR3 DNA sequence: TGTGCCAGCAGCCCTCGCTATGGCTACACCTTC. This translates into CASSPRYGYTF. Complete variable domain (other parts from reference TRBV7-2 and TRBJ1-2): GAGVSQSPSNKVTEKGKDVELRCDPISGHTALYWYRQSLGQGLEFLIYFQGNSAPDKSGLPSDRFSAERTGGSVSTLTIQRTQQEDSAVYLCASSPRYGYTFGSGTRLTVV.